The T cell receptor (beta chain) described here comes from a study of cytomegalovirus exposure and HLA in healthy donors. Study-wide findings and caveats: An analysis was carried out later, and it reportedly showed fewer N-insertions in an Asian-associated ancestry cluster than the roughly 670-donor mean. Among TCR sequences, most were rare, though some public TCRs appeared in many donors. Researchers counted 150 to 200 TCR beta chains as cytomegalovirus-associated.

To note about this clone: Its antigen is unknown. Other DNA sequences in this specimen translate into the identical CDR3.

PCR amplification relied on 60 Vbeta primers (plus 13 Jbeta primers). Method: immunoSEQ multiplex PCR; TCRdb's copy keeps in-frame clones and lacks some. Counted here are 250,000 to 350,000 clones, about nine tenths occurring once; the ten biggest clones make up 3.5% to 4%. Sequenced material: PBMCs. The TCR was taken from a man aged 35-49 years in good health and CMV-seropositive.

The CDR3 sequence: CASSIREDYEQYF. The CDR3 DNA is TGTGCCAGTAGTATAAGGGAGGACTACGAGCAGTACTTC. The chain combines TRBV19 with TRBJ2-7; TRBD2 is a possible D gene (6 bases). The V end lost 2 bases, the J end lost 3 bases, and 8 bases lay between the germline ends. Germline V gene data show CDR1 as LNHDA and CDR2 as SQIVND (reference sequence). The CDR3 runs to 13 residues.